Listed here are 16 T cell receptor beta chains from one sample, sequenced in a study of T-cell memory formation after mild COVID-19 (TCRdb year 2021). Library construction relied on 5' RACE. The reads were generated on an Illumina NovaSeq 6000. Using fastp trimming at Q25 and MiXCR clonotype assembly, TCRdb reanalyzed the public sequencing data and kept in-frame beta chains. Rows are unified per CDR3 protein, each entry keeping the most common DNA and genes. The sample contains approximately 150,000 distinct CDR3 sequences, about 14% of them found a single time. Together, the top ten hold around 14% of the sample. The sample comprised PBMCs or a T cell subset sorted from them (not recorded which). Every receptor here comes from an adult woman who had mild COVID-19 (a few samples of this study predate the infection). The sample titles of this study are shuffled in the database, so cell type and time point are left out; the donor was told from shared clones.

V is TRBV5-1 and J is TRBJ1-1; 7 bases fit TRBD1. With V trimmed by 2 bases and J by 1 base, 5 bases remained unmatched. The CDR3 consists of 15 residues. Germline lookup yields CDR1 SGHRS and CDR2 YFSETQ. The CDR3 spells CASSLTGATNTEAFF. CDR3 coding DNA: TGCGCCAGCAGCTTAACAGGGGCCACGAACACTGAAGCTTTCTTT. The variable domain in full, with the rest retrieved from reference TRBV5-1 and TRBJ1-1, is KAGVTQTPRYLIKTRGQQVTLSCSPISGHRSVSWYQQTPGQGLQFLFEYFSETQRNKGNFPGRFSGRQFSNSRSEMNVSTLELGDSALYLCASSLTGATNTEAFFGQGTRLTVV.

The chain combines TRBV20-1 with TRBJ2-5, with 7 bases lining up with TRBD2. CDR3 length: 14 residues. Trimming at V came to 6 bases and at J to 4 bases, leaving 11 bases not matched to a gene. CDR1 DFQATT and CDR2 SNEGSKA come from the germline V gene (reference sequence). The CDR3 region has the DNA TGCAGTGCGGCCCCGGGCGGGAGTACAGAGACCCAGTACTTC. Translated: CSAAPGGSTETQYF.

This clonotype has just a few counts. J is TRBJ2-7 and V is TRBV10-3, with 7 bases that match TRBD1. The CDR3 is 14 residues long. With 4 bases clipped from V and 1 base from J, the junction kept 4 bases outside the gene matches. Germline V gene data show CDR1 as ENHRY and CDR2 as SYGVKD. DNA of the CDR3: TGTGCCATCAGTGGTAGGGACAGTTCCTACGAGCAGTACTTC. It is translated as CAISGRDSSYEQYF.

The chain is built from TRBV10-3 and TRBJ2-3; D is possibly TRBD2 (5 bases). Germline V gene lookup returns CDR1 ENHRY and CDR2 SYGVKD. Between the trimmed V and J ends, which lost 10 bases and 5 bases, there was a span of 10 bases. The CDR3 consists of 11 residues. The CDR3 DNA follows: TGTGCCACCGGAGAGGGAGATACGCAGTATTTT. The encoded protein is CATGEGDTQYF.

CDR3 amino acids: CASSYGGRDRNGYTF. CDR3 sequence (DNA): TGTGCCAGCAGTTATGGTGGTAGGGATAGGAATGGCTACACCTTC. The rearrangement joins TRBV6-5 to TRBJ1-2; D not certain. Germline assignment: CDR1 MNHEY and CDR2 SVGAGI. There are 15 residues in the CDR3. V was clipped by 3 bases and J by 6 bases, with 17 bases between them.

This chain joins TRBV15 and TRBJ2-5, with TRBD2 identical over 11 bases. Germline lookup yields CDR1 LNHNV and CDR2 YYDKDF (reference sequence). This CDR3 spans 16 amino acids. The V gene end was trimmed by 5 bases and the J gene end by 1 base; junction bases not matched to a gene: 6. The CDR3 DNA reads TGTGCCACCAGCTCCACTAGCGGGGGAATCCAAGAGACCCAGTACTTC. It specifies CATSSTSGGIQETQYF.

The CDR3 spells CASSPDMNYGYTF. The CDR3 nucleotides read TGTGCCAGCAGTCCCGACATGAACTATGGCTACACCTTC. The rearrangement joins TRBV9 to TRBJ1-2; D uncertain. The CDR3 contains 13 residues. Germline values: CDR1 SGDLS, CDR2 YYNGEE. Trimming removed 5 bases at V and 2 bases at J, with 10 bases between.

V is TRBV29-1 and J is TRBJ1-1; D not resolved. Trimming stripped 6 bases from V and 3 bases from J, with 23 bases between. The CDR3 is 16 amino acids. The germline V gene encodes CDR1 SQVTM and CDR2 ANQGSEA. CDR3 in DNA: TGCAGCGTCCTCTACAATTCGGCCAAAAGCTACACTGAAGCTTTCTTT. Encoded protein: CSVLYNSAKSYTEAFF.

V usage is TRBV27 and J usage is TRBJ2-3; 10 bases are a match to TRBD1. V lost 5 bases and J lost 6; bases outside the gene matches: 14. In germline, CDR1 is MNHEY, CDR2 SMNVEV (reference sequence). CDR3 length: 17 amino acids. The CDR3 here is CASSPTRQGAMADTQYF. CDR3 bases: TGTGCCAGCAGTCCTACGAGACAGGGGGCGATGGCGGATACGCAGTATTTT.

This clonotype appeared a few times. The CDR3 is CASSFYGAGKETQYF. CDR3 coding DNA: TGTGCCAGCAGTTTTTATGGGGCTGGCAAAGAGACCCAGTACTTC. This chain links TRBV27 with TRBJ2-5, with D maybe TRBD1 (5 bases). This CDR3 has 15 amino acids. The ends were cut back, 3 bases at V and 3 bases at J, with 14 bases in the middle. From germline, CDR1 is MNHEY and CDR2 SMNVEV (reference sequence).

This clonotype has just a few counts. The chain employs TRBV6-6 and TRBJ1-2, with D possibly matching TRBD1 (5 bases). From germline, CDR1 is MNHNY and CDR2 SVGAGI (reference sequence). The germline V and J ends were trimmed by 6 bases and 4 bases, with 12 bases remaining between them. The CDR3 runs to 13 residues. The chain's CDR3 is CASSWDLRYGYTF. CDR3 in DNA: TGTGCCAGCAGCTGGGACCTGCGCTATGGCTACACCTTC.

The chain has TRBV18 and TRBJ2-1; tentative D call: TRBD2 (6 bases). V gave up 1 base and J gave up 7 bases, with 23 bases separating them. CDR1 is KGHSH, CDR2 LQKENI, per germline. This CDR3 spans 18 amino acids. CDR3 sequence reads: CASSPRAGPGVLSNEQFF. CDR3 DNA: TGTGCCAGCTCACCACGCGCTGGGCCGGGAGTTCTTTCGAATGAGCAGTTCTTC.

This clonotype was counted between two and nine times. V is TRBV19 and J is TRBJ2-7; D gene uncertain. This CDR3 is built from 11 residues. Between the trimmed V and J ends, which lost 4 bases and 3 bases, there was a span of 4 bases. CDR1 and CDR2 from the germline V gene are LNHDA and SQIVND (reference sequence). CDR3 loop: CASSNIYEQYF. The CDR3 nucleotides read TGTGCCAGTAGTAACATCTACGAGCAGTACTTC.

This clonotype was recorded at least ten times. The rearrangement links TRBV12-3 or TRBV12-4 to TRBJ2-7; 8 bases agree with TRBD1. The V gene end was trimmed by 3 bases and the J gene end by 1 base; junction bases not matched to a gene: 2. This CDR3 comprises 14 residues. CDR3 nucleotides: TGTGCCAGCAGTTTGGACAGGGCGTCCTACGAGCAGTACTTC. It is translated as CASSLDRASYEQYF.

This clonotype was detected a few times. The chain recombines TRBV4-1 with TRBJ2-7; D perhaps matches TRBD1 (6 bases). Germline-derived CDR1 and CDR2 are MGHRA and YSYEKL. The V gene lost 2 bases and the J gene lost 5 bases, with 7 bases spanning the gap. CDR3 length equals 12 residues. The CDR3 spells CASSQQGHEQYF. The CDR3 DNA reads TGCGCCAGCAGCCAACAGGGGCACGAGCAGTACTTC.

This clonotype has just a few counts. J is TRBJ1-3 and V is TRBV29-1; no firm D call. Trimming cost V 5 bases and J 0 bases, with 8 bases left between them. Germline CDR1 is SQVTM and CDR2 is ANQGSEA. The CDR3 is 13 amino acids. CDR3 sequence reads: CSVTFFSGNTIYF. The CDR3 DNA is TGCAGCGTTACATTTTTCTCTGGAAACACCATATATTTT.